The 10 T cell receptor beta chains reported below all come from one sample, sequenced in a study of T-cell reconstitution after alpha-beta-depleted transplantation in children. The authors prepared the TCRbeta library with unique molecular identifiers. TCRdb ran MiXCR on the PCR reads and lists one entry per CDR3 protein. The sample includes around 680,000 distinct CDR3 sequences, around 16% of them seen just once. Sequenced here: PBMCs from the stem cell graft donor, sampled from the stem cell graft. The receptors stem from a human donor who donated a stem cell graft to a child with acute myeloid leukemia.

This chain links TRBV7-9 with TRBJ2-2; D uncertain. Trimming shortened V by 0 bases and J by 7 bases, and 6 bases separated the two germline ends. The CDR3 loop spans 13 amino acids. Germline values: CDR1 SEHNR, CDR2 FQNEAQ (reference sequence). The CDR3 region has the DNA TGTGCCAGCAGCTTAGCGCCTCGCGGGGAGCTGTTTTTT. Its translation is CASSLAPRGELFF.

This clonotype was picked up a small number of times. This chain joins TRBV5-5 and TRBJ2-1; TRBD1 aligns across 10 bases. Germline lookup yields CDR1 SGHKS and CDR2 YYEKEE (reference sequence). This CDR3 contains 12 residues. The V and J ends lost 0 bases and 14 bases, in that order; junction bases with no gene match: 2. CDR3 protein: CASSLDGTGEFF. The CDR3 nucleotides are TGTGCCAGCAGCTTGGATGGGACAGGGGAGTTCTTC.

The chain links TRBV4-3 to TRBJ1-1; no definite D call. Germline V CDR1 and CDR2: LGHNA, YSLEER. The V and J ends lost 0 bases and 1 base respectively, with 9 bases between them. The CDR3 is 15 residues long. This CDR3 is CASSQDWLSNTEAFF. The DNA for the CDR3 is TGCGCCAGCAGCCAAGATTGGCTTTCGAACACTGAAGCTTTCTTT.

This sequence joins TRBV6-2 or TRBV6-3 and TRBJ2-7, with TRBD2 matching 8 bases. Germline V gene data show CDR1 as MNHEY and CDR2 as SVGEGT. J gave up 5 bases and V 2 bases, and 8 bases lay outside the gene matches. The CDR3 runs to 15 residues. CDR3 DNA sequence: TGTGCCAGCAGTTACGAGGGGACTAGGTCCCACGAGCAGTACTTC. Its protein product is CASSYEGTRSHEQYF.

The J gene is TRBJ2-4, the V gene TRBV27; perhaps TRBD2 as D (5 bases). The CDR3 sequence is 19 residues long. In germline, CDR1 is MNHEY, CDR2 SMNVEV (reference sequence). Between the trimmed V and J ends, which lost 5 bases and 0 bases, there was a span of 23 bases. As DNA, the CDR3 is TGTGCCAGCAGTCCTCGGACGGGGTCTCGCCCTCTAGCCAAAAACATTCAGTACTTC. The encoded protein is CASSPRTGSRPLAKNIQYF.

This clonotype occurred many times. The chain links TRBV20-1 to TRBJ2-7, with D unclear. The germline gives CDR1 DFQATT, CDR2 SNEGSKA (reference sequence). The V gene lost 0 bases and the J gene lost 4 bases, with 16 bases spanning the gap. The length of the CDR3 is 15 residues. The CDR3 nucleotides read TGCAGTGCTAGAGATCCTGCTAGTGGTAGGTACGAGCAGTACTTC. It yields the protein CSARDPASGRYEQYF.

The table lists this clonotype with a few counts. In nucleotides, the CDR3 is TGCGCCAGCACAGCTACGCACCAAGAGACCCAGTACTTC. Protein product: CASTATHQETQYF. The rearrangement joins TRBV5-1 to TRBJ2-5; D is uncertain. The germline CDR1 and CDR2 sequences are SGHRS and YFSETQ. CDR3 length: 13 residues. Trimming pared 6 bases from V and 0 bases from J, leaving 9 bases between.

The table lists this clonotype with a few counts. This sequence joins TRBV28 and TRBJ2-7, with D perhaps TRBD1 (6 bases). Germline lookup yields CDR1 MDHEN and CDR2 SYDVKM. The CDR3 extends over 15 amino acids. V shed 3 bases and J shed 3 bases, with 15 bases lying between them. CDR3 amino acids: CASSFLEGHNYEQYV. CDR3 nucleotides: TGTGCCAGCAGTTTCCTCGAGGGACACAACTACGAGCAGTACGTC.

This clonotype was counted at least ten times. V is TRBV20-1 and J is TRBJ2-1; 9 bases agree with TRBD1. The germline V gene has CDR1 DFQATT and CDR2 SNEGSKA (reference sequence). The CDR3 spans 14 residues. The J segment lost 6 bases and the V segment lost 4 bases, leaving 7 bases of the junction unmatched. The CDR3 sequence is CSAMLRTGANEQFF. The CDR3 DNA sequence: TGCAGTGCTATGCTCCGGACAGGGGCCAATGAGCAGTTCTTC.

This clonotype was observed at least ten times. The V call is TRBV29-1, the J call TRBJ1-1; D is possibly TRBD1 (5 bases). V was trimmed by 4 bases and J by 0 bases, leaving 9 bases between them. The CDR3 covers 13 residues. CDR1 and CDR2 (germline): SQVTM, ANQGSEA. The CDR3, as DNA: TGCAGCGTTGCGGGACGGATGAACACTGAAGCTTTCTTT. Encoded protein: CSVAGRMNTEAFF.